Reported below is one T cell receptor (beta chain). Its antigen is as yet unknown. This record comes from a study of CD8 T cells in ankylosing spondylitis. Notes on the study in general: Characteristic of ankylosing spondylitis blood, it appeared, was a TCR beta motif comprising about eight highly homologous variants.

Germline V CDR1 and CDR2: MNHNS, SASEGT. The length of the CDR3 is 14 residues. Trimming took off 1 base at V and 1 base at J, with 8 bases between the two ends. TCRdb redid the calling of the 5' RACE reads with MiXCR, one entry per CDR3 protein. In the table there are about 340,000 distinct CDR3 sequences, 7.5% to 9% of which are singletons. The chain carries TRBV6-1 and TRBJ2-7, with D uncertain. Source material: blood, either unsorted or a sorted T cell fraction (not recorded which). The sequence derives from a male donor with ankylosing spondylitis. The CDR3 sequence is CASSEERISYEQYF. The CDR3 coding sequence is TGTGCCAGCAGTGAAGAAAGAATTTCCTACGAGCAGTACTTC.